These T cell receptor beta chains were read from a single sample in a study of blood T cell repertoires in COVID-19. The repertoire was sequenced with immunoSEQ multiplex PCR; TCRdb's copy has only in-frame clones and lacks some. The sample includes around 220,000 clones, 65% to 90% of them seen just once. Sequencing used peripheral blood. The source is a woman older than 75 with active or convalescent COVID-19. Both conserved end residues are part of each CDR3. A D gene is named only where the DNA matches it firmly. Expanded clones are given a class, and other clones once, few, many or no size at all.

V gene: TRBV28; D gene: TRBD1; J gene: TRBJ1-5; clone size: .; CDR3 DNA: TGTGCCAGCAGCGTCGTAACAGCCGGGACAGCCCTCTATAGCAATCAGCCCCAGCATTTT; CDR3 protein: CASSVVTAGTALYSNQPQHF
V gene: TRBV7-9; D gene: TRBD1; J gene: TRBJ1-2; clone size: .; CDR3 DNA: TGTGCCAGCAGCCCCAACGAAGGACAGGGCTTTTATGGCTACACCTTC; CDR3 protein: CASSPNEGQGFYGYTF
V gene: TRBV19; D gene: .; J gene: TRBJ1-1; clone size: few; CDR3 DNA: TGTGCCAGTAGTCAGAGGGTAAACACTGAAGCTTTCTTT; CDR3 protein: CASSQRVNTEAFF
V gene: TRBV5-1; D gene: .; J gene: TRBJ1-6; clone size: .; CDR3 DNA: TGCGCCAGCAGCTTGGCAAACACGGGAAATTCACCCCTCCACTTT; CDR3 protein: CASSLANTGNSPLHF
V gene: TRBV7-2; D gene: TRBD2; J gene: TRBJ2-3; clone size: .; CDR3 DNA: TGTGCCAGCAGCAGACAAGGGACTAGCGGGATGAATACGCAGTATTTT; CDR3 protein: CASSRQGTSGMNTQYF
V gene: TRBV2; D gene: TRBD1; J gene: TRBJ2-3; clone size: few; CDR3 DNA: TGTGCCAGCAGTGATTGGGACAGGGGGACGGCAGATACGCAGTATTTT; CDR3 protein: CASSDWDRGTADTQYF
V gene: TRBV5-4; D gene: .; J gene: TRBJ1-1; clone size: once; CDR3 DNA: TGTGCCAGCAGCTCGGCAGGGCCTGAAGCTTTCTTT; CDR3 protein: CASSSAGPEAFF
V gene: TRBV7-9; D gene: .; J gene: TRBJ2-5; clone size: .; CDR3 DNA: TGTGCCGGCAGCCTCCGGGACAAGGAGACCCAGTACTTC; CDR3 protein: CAGSLRDKETQYF
V gene: TRBV28; D gene: TRBD1; J gene: TRBJ2-7; clone size: once; CDR3 DNA: TGTGCCAGCAGTTTCCCCCCGGGACAGGGATTGGACGAGCAGTACTTC; CDR3 protein: CASSFPPGQGLDEQYF
V gene: TRBV27; D gene: TRBD1; J gene: TRBJ2-7; clone size: .; CDR3 DNA: TGTGCCAGCAGTTACAGGGGGTACGAGCAGTACTTC; CDR3 protein: CASSYRGYEQYF
V gene: TRBV4-1; D gene: TRBD1; J gene: TRBJ2-2; clone size: .; CDR3 DNA: TGCGCCAGCAGCCAAGATTTCAGAAGGACAGGGGGCGTCACCGGGGAGCTGTTTTTT; CDR3 protein: CASSQDFRRTGGVTGELFF
V gene: TRBV20-1; D gene: .; J gene: TRBJ2-7; clone size: .; CDR3 DNA: TGCAGTGCGCTGAAGGGGGGGGAGCAGTACTTC; CDR3 protein: CSALKGGEQYF
V gene: TRBV6-5; D gene: TRBD1; J gene: TRBJ2-3; clone size: .; CDR3 DNA: TGTGCCACCGGGACAGGGGGCACAGATACGCAGTATTTT; CDR3 protein: CATGTGGTDTQYF
V gene: TRBV20-1; D gene: .; J gene: TRBJ1-1; clone size: .; CDR3 DNA: TGCAGTGCTAGTAGGGGCCGAGGATACACTGAAGCTTTCTTT; CDR3 protein: CSASRGRGYTEAFF
V gene: TRBV15; D gene: .; J gene: TRBJ2-5; clone size: .; CDR3 DNA: TGTGCCACCAGCAGAGATTTAGGGCAGGGAGAGACCCAGTACTTC; CDR3 protein: CATSRDLGQGETQYF
V gene: TRBV5-1; D gene: TRBD2; J gene: TRBJ2-5; clone size: .; CDR3 DNA: TGCGCCAGCAGCTTGGCGGCTAGCGGAGTCCAAGAGACCCAGTACTTC; CDR3 protein: CASSLAASGVQETQYF
V gene: TRBV28; D gene: TRBD2; J gene: TRBJ2-3; clone size: .; CDR3 DNA: TGTGCCAGCAGTTTTGAGCGGGGGGGCCGGGCAGATACGCAGTATTTT; CDR3 protein: CASSFERGGRADTQYF
V gene: TRBV3-1/TRBV3-2; D gene: .; J gene: TRBJ1-2; clone size: .; CDR3 DNA: TGTGCCAGCAGCCACAGGGGACCGGCGGATGGCTACACCTTC; CDR3 protein: CASSHRGPADGYTF
V gene: TRBV11-2; D gene: .; J gene: TRBJ2-7; clone size: few; CDR3 DNA: TGTGCCAGCAGCCCAAGTAGGGCAGCTGCGGGCTACGAGCAGTACTTC; CDR3 protein: CASSPSRAAAGYEQYF
V gene: TRBV20-1; D gene: TRBD2; J gene: TRBJ2-1; clone size: .; CDR3 DNA: TGCAGTGCTAGATCGGGGGGTGAGCAGTTCTTC; CDR3 protein: CSARSGGEQFF
V gene: TRBV2; D gene: TRBD2; J gene: TRBJ2-1; clone size: .; CDR3 DNA: TGTGCCAGCAGTCATACAACGGGGGGGAATGAGCAGTTCTTC; CDR3 protein: CASSHTTGGNEQFF
V gene: TRBV28; D gene: TRBD2; J gene: TRBJ2-1; clone size: few; CDR3 DNA: TGTGCCAGCACTCGGGAGGGGGCCTACAATGAGCAGTTCTTC; CDR3 protein: CASTREGAYNEQFF
V gene: TRBV27; D gene: .; J gene: TRBJ1-5; clone size: .; CDR3 DNA: TGTGCCAGCAGTTTACGGGGGGTCAATCAGCCCCAGCATTTT; CDR3 protein: CASSLRGVNQPQHF
V gene: TRBV5-1; D gene: .; J gene: TRBJ1-1; clone size: .; CDR3 DNA: TGCGCCAGCAGCTTGCAGGGGAACACTGAAGCTTTCTTT; CDR3 protein: CASSLQGNTEAFF
V gene: TRBV5-1; D gene: .; J gene: TRBJ1-3; clone size: .; CDR3 DNA: TGCGCCAGCAGCTTTGAGGGGGACCCTGGAAACACCATATATTTT; CDR3 protein: CASSFEGDPGNTIYF
V gene: TRBV19; D gene: TRBD1; J gene: TRBJ1-4; clone size: .; CDR3 DNA: TGTGCCAGTAGTACCTGGACAGGGGAAAATGAAAAACTGTTTTTT; CDR3 protein: CASSTWTGENEKLFF
V gene: TRBV5-4; D gene: TRBD1; J gene: TRBJ2-2; clone size: .; CDR3 DNA: TGTGCCAGCAGCAGCGACAGGGGAATTGGCGGGGAGCTGTTTTTT; CDR3 protein: CASSSDRGIGGELFF
V gene: TRBV5-1; D gene: .; J gene: TRBJ1-4; clone size: once; CDR3 DNA: TGCGCCAGCAGCGCGGGGGTTTTTGAAAAACTGTTTTTT; CDR3 protein: CASSAGVFEKLFF
V gene: TRBV3-1/TRBV3-2; D gene: .; J gene: TRBJ1-1; clone size: .; CDR3 DNA: TGTGCCAGCAGCCTTAAGCGGACGGTGCTGCTGAACACTGAAGCTTTCTTT; CDR3 protein: CASSLKRTVLLNTEAFF
V gene: TRBV5-1; D gene: .; J gene: TRBJ1-2; clone size: .; CDR3 DNA: TGCGCCAGCAGCTTGTCACAGGAACTTAACTATGGCTACACCTTC; CDR3 protein: CASSLSQELNYGYTF
V gene: TRBV7-9; D gene: .; J gene: TRBJ1-4; clone size: .; CDR3 DNA: TGTGCCAGCAGCTTACCGGTGGTTCGTGAAAAACTGTTTTTT; CDR3 protein: CASSLPVVREKLFF
V gene: TRBV27; D gene: .; J gene: TRBJ1-4; clone size: once; CDR3 DNA: TGTGCCAGCAGTTTATTGGCTGGTGAAAAACTGTTTTTT; CDR3 protein: CASSLLAGEKLFF
V gene: TRBV6-5; D gene: TRBD1; J gene: TRBJ1-1; clone size: .; CDR3 DNA: TGTGCCAGTTCGGGACAGTCAGATCGAGCTTTCTTT; CDR3 protein: CASSGQSDRAFF
V gene: TRBV28; D gene: .; J gene: TRBJ1-1; clone size: .; CDR3 DNA: TGTGCCAGCAGTTATGTCGGGAACACTGAAGCTTTCTTT; CDR3 protein: CASSYVGNTEAFF
V gene: TRBV19; D gene: TRBD1; J gene: TRBJ2-1; clone size: .; CDR3 DNA: TGTGCCAGTAGCGCCCCGGGACAGGGGTGGAATGAGCAGTTCTTC; CDR3 protein: CASSAPGQGWNEQFF
V gene: TRBV28; D gene: TRBD2; J gene: TRBJ2-2; clone size: .; CDR3 DNA: TGTGCCAGCAGTTTACCAGCGGGAGAAACCGGGGAGCTGTTTTTT; CDR3 protein: CASSLPAGETGELFF
V gene: TRBV7-7; D gene: .; J gene: TRBJ2-5; clone size: .; CDR3 DNA: TGTGCTAGCAGCTTAGGACTAAGGGAGACCCAGTACTTC; CDR3 protein: CASSLGLRETQYF
V gene: TRBV7-6; D gene: TRBD2; J gene: TRBJ2-1; clone size: .; CDR3 DNA: TGTGCCAGCAGCCCAACTAGCGGCTCCTACAATGAGCAGTTCTTC; CDR3 protein: CASSPTSGSYNEQFF
V gene: TRBV6-1; D gene: .; J gene: TRBJ2-5; clone size: once; CDR3 DNA: TGTGCCAGCAGTGAAATCCAGACAGGTCATCGATCAGAGACCCAGTACTTC; CDR3 protein: CASSEIQTGHRSETQYF
V gene: TRBV28; D gene: .; J gene: TRBJ1-2; clone size: .; CDR3 DNA: TGTGCCAGCAGGGACCCCCGGGGTAACACACTATTAGGCTACACCTTC; CDR3 protein: CASRDPRGNTLLGYTF
V gene: TRBV28; D gene: TRBD1; J gene: TRBJ1-6; clone size: once; CDR3 DNA: TGTGCCAGCAGTTTATCCCAAAACAGGGGTTCACCCCTCCACTTT; CDR3 protein: CASSLSQNRGSPLHF
V gene: TRBV5-5; D gene: .; J gene: TRBJ2-3; clone size: .; CDR3 DNA: TGTGCCAGCAGCAGAGGGATGTCGGGAGATACGCAGTATTTT; CDR3 protein: CASSRGMSGDTQYF
V gene: TRBV4-1; D gene: .; J gene: TRBJ2-1; clone size: .; CDR3 DNA: TGCGCCAGCAGCCAGATACTAGTTTCCTACAATGAGCAGTTCTTC; CDR3 protein: CASSQILVSYNEQFF
V gene: TRBV2; D gene: TRBD1; J gene: TRBJ1-1; clone size: .; CDR3 DNA: TGTGCCAGCAGAGTACAGGGGGGCGCGAACACTGAAGCTTTCTTT; CDR3 protein: CASRVQGGANTEAFF
V gene: TRBV15; D gene: .; J gene: TRBJ2-5; clone size: .; CDR3 DNA: TGTGCCACCAGCAGAGCCGGGGGTCCGCAAGGAGAGACCCAGTACTTC; CDR3 protein: CATSRAGGPQGETQYF
V gene: TRBV2; D gene: TRBD1; J gene: TRBJ2-5; clone size: few; CDR3 DNA: TGTGCCAGCAGTGAACCTACAGGGGGCGGAGAGACCCAGTACTTC; CDR3 protein: CASSEPTGGGETQYF
V gene: TRBV10-3; D gene: TRBD1; J gene: TRBJ1-5; clone size: .; CDR3 DNA: TGTGCCATCAGTGAGGCGGGACAGTTTTATAGCAATCAGCCCCAGCATTTT; CDR3 protein: CAISEAGQFYSNQPQHF
V gene: TRBV19; D gene: .; J gene: TRBJ1-1; clone size: few; CDR3 DNA: TGTGCCAGTAGTATGAGTTGGGCGCAAGCTTTGAACACTGAAGCTTTCTTT; CDR3 protein: CASSMSWAQALNTEAFF
V gene: TRBV5-4; D gene: .; J gene: TRBJ2-6; clone size: .; CDR3 DNA: TGTGCCAGCAGCTTGACAGGGCTCCAAAACGTCCTGACTTTC; CDR3 protein: CASSLTGLQNVLTF
V gene: TRBV7-2; D gene: TRBD2; J gene: TRBJ2-4; clone size: .; CDR3 DNA: TGTGCCAGCAGCCCAAACGAAGGACTAGCGGGAGTATTC; CDR3 protein: CASSPNEGLAGVF
V gene: TRBV4-1; D gene: .; J gene: TRBJ2-7; clone size: many; CDR3 DNA: TGCGCCAGCAGCCCGATCCGGGACTCAATTACGGGGGAGCAGTACTTC; CDR3 protein: CASSPIRDSITGEQYF
V gene: TRBV18; D gene: .; J gene: TRBJ1-1; clone size: .; CDR3 DNA: TGTGCCAGCTCACTAAACCAGGGGAATTCGAACACTGAAGCTTTCTTT; CDR3 protein: CASSLNQGNSNTEAFF
V gene: TRBV6-5; D gene: .; J gene: TRBJ1-4; clone size: once; CDR3 DNA: TGTGCCAGCCAACTACAGGGCCCAAATGAAAAACTGTTTTTT; CDR3 protein: CASQLQGPNEKLFF
V gene: TRBV5-1; D gene: .; J gene: TRBJ1-4; clone size: .; CDR3 DNA: TGCGCCAGCAGCTTGGCATCGGGGGACCCCGGGAATGAAAAACTGTTTTTT; CDR3 protein: CASSLASGDPGNEKLFF
V gene: TRBV6-5; D gene: .; J gene: TRBJ2-4; clone size: .; CDR3 DNA: TGTGCCAGCAGGGAGGCTCGGGACATTCAGTACTTC; CDR3 protein: CASREARDIQYF
V gene: TRBV3-1/TRBV3-2; D gene: .; J gene: TRBJ2-5; clone size: .; CDR3 DNA: TGTGCCAGCAGCCAAGGTTTATCAGAGACCCAGTACTTC; CDR3 protein: CASSQGLSETQYF
V gene: TRBV6-5; D gene: .; J gene: TRBJ2-1; clone size: .; CDR3 DNA: TGTGCCAGCATACTCCGGGACACCTACAATGAGCAGTTCTTC; CDR3 protein: CASILRDTYNEQFF
V gene: TRBV4-2; D gene: TRBD2; J gene: TRBJ2-1; clone size: few; CDR3 DNA: TGTGCCAGCAGCCAAGATGTGGCGGGAGTAAATGAGCAGTTCTTC; CDR3 protein: CASSQDVAGVNEQFF